This T cell receptor (beta chain) was recorded in a study of blood T cell repertoires in COVID-19. In the study overall: The United States, Italy and Spain were the sources of the acute and convalescent COVID-19 samples. T cells, B-cell-depleted T cells, or PBMCs supplied cDNA or gDNA.

In the study's own analysis: Using reference gene primer amplification, nucleated cell counts were estimated. Measured with immunoSEQ multiplex PCR; TCRdb has only the in-frame clones, and not every one. V, J and clone size reflect that table, while D and trimming were determined from the DNA. The table shows around 81,000 clones, with 85% occurring only once. This CDR3 contains 14 residues. Trimming shortened V by 5 bases and J by 5 bases, and 15 bases separated the two germline ends. Germline V gene lookup returns CDR1 SNHLY and CDR2 FYNNEI. The chain has TRBV2 and TRBJ1-1; D may be TRBD1 (6 bases). This sequence originates from a man in his fifties with acute or convalescent COVID-19. Source material: peripheral blood. The CDR3 reads CASSRQEASTEAFF. The CDR3 DNA sequence: TGTGCCAGCAGTAGACAGGAGGCAAGTACTGAAGCTTTCTTT.